A single T cell receptor (beta chain) is shown here with its context. Antigen: not known. Noted treatment: oral pan-JAK inhibitor, 5-10 mg twice daily. The germline CDR1 and CDR2 sequences are SGHDN and FVKESK. The CDR3 totals 13 residues. The V and J ends lost 0 bases and 8 bases respectively, with 7 bases between them. This sample was taken from a study of CD8+ T cells in alopecia areata. In the study overall: At a dose of 5 to 10 mg twice daily, oral tofacitinib was given to treated patients.

The study's findings and limits: Compared with normal scalp, lesional scalp had higher clonality and more expanded CD8+ clones.

It was cDNA, reverse transcribed from extracted RNA, that served as the sequencing template. The table came from immunoSEQ multiplex PCR; TCRdb's copy has only in-frame clones and leaves some out. The sample contains about 140,000 clones, 82% of which appear only once. This clonotype was obtained from a human donor with alopecia areata. The specimen comprised CD8+ T cells sorted from blood, sampled at week 4, from a patient treated with tofacitinib. The chain uses TRBV14 and TRBJ1-4; D remains unclear. The DNA for the CDR3 is TGTGCCAGCAGCCAAGATTCCCTAGAAAAACTGTTTTTT. Translating gives CASSQDSLEKLFF.